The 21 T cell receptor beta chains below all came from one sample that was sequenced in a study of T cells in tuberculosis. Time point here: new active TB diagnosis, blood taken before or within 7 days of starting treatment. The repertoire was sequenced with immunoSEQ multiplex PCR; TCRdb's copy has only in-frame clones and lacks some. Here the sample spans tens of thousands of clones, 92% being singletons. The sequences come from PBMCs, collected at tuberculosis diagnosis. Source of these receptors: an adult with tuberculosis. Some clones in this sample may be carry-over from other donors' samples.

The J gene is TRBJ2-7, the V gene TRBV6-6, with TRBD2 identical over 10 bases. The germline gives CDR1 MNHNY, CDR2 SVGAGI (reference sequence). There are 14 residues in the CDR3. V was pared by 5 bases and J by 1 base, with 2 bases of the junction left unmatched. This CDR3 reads CASSGGLASYEQYF. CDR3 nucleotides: TGTGCCAGCAGTGGGGGACTAGCGTCCTACGAGCAGTACTTC.

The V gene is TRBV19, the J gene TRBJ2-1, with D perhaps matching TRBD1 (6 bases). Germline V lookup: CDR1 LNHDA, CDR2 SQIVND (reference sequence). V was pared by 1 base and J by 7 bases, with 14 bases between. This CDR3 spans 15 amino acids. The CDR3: CASSIVRGPINEQFF. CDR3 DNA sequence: TGTGCCAGTAGTATAGTCAGGGGCCCTATAAATGAGCAGTTCTTC. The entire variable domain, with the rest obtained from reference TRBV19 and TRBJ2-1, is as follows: DGGITQSPKYLFRKEGQNVTLSCEQNLNHDAMYWYRQDPGQGLRLIYYSQIVNDFQKGDIAEGYSVSREKKESFPLTVTSAQKNPTAFYLCASSIVRGPINEQFFGPGTRLTVL.

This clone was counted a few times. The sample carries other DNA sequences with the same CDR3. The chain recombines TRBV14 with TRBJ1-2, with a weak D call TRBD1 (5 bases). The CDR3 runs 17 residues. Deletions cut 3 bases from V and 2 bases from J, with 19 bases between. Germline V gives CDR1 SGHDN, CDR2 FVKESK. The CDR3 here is CASSQGTGTSSNYGYTF. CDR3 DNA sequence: TGTGCCAGCAGCCAGGGAACCGGGACTTCCTCAAACTATGGCTACACCTTC.

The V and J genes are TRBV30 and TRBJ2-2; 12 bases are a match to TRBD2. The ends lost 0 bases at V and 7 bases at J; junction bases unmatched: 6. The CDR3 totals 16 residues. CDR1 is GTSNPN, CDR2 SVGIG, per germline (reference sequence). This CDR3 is CAWSVLLAGGLGELFF. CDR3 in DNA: TGTGCCTGGAGTGTACTGCTAGCGGGGGGGCTCGGGGAGCTGTTTTTT.

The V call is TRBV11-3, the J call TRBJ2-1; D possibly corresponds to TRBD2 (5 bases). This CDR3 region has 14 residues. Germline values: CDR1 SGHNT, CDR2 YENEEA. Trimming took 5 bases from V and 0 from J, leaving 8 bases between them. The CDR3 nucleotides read TGTGCCAGCAGCGGACTGGGCTCCTACAATGAGCAGTTCTTC. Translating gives CASSGLGSYNEQFF. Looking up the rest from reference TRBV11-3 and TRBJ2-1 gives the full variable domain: EAGVVQSPRYKIIEKKQPVAFWCNPISGHNTLYWYLQNLGQGPELLIRYENEEAVDDSQLPKDRFSAERLKGVDSTLKIQPAELGDSAVYLCASSGLGSYNEQFFGPGTRLTVL.

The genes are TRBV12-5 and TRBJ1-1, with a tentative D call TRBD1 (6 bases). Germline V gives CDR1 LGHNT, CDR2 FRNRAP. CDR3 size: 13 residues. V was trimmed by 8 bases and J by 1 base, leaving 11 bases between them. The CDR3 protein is CASRGTWNTEAFF. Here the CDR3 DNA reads TGTGCTAGTAGAGGGACATGGAACACTGAAGCTTTCTTT. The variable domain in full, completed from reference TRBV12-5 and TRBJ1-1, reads DARVTQTPRHKVTEMGQEVTMRCQPILGHNTVFWYRQTMMQGLELLAYFRNRAPLDDSGMPKDRFSAEMPDATLATLKIQPSEPRDSAVYFCASRGTWNTEAFFGQGTRLTVV.

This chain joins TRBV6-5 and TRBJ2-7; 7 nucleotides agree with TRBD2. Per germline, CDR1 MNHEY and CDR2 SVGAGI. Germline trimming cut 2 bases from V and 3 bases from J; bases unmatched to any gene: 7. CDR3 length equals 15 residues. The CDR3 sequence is CASSYRGVFGYEQYF. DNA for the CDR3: TGTGCCAGCAGTTACCGGGGGGTTTTCGGCTACGAGCAGTACTTC.

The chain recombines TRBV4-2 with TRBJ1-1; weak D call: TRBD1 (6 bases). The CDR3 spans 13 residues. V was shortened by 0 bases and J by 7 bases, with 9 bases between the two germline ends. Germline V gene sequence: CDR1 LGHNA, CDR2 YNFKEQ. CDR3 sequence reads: CASSQDRRGEAFF. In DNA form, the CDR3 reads TGTGCCAGCAGCCAAGATCGCAGGGGTGAAGCTTTCTTT.

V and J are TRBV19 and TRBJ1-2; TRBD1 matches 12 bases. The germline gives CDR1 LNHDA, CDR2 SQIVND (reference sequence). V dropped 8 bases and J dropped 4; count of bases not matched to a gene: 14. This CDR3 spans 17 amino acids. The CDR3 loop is CASRPGTGGDLTYGYTF. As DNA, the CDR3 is TGTGCCAGTCGGCCCGGGACAGGGGGCGATTTAACCTATGGCTACACCTTC.

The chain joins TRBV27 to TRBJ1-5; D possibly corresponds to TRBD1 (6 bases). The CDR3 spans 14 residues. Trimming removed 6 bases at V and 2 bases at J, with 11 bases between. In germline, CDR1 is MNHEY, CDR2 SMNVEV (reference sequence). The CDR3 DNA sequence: TGTGCCAGCAGACGGTCAGGGGGCAATCAGCCCCAGCATTTT. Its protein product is CASRRSGGNQPQHF.

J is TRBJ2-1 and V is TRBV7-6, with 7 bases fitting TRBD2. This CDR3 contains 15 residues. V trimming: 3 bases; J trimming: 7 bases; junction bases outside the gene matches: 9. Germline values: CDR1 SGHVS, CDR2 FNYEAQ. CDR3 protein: CASSLDSGGLNEQFF. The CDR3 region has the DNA TGTGCCAGCAGCTTGGACTCCGGGGGACTAAATGAGCAGTTCTTC. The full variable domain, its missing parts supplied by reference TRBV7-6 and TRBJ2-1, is GAGVSQSPRYKVTKRGQDVALRCDPISGHVSLYWYRQALGQGPEFLTYFNYEAQQDKSGLPNDRFSAERPEGSISTLTIQRTEQRDSAMYRCASSLDSGGLNEQFFGPGTRLTVL.

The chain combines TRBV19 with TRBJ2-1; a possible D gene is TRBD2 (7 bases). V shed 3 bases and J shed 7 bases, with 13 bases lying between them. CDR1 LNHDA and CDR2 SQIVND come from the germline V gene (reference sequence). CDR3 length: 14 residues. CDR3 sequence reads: CASSMYGGANEQFF. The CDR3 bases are TGTGCCAGTAGTATGTATGGGGGGGCAAATGAGCAGTTCTTC.

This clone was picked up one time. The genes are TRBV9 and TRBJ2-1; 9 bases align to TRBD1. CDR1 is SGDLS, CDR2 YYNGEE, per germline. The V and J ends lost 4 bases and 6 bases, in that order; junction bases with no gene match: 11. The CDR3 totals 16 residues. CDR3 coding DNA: TGTGCCAGCAGCACCGTGGGGGGACAGGGAATCAATGAGCAGTTCTTC. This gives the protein CASSTVGGQGINEQFF.

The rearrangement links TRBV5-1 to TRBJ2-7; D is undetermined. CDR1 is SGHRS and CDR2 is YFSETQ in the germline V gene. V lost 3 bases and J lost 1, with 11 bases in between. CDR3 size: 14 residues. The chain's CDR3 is CASSWVDTSYEQYF. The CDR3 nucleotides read TGCGCCAGCAGCTGGGTTGACACTTCCTACGAGCAGTACTTC.

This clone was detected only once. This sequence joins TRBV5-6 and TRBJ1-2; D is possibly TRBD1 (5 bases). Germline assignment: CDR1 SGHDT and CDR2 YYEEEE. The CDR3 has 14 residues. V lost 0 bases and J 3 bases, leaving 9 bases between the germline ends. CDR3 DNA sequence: TGTGCCAGCAGCTTGGCGGGGGAATACTATGGCTACACCTTC. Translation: CASSLAGEYYGYTF.

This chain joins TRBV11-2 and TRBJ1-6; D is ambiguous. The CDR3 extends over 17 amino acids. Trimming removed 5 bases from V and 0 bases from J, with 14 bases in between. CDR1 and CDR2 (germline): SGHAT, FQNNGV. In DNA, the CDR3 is TGTGCCAGCAGCCGCAACACAAGGAGCTCCTATAATTCACCCCTCCACTTT. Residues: CASSRNTRSSYNSPLHF.

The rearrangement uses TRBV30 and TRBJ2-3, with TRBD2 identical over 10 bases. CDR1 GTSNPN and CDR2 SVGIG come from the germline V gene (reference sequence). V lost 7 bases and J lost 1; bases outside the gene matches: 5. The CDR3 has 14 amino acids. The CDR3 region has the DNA TGTGCCTCAACCCTAGCGGGGGGCACAGATACGCAGTATTTT. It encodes CASTLAGGTDTQYF.

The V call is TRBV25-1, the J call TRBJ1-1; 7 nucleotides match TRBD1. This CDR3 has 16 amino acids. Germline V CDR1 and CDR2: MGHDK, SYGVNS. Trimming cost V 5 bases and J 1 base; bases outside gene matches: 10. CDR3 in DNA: TGTGCCAGCAGTCCCCGGGACAGCCCGTCGAACACTGAAGCTTTCTTT. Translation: CASSPRDSPSNTEAFF. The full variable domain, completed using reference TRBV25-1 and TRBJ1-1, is EADIYQTPRYLVIGTGKKITLECSQTMGHDKMYWYQQDPGMELHLIHYSYGVNSTEKGDLSSESTVSRIRTEHFPLTLESARPSHTSQYLCASSPRDSPSNTEAFFGQGTRLTVV.

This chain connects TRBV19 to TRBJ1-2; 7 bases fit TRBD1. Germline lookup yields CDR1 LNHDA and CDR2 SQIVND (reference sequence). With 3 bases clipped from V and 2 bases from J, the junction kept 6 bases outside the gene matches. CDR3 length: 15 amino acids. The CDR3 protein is CASSITGVSNYGYTF. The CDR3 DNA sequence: TGTGCCAGTAGTATCACAGGGGTTTCAAACTATGGCTACACCTTC.

CDR3 protein: CSFKPEGRCLTGYTF. The CDR3, as DNA: TGTTCCTTTAAACCCGAGGGGAGGTGTTTGACTGGCTACACCTTC. The chain links TRBV21-1 to TRBJ1-2. TRBV21-1 is recorded as a pseudogene. The CDR3 contains 15 residues.

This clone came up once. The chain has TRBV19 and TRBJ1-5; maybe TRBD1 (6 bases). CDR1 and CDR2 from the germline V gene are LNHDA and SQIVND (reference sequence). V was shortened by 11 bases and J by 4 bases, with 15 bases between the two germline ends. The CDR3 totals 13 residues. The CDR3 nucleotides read TGTGCCTCCAATGGGGGGGCGAATCAGCCCCAGCATTTT. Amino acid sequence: CASNGGANQPQHF.